One and the same sample provided the 30 T cell receptor beta chains below, sequenced in a study of memory CD8 T cells in hepatitis C reinfection. Here immunoSEQ multiplex PCR was the method, and the copy in TCRdb shows in-frame clones only, minus some. The table records 45,000 to 55,000 clones, just under 90% of them present only once. Time point indicated: pre-reinfection, 55 to 20 weeks before reinfection detection. The sorted cells went straight to TCR sequencing with no prior in vitro expansion. Sequenced sample: naive CD8+ T cells sorted from blood. These receptors were obtained from a man aged 18 to 30 with hepatitis C virus infection.

The chain links TRBV4-1 to TRBJ2-1; TRBD2 is a possible D gene (6 bases). The CDR3 consists of 17 residues. Trimming removed 0 bases from V and 4 bases from J, with 16 bases in between. Germline loops: CDR1 MGHRA, CDR2 YSYEKL. For the CDR3, the DNA is TGCGCCAGCAGCCAAGATACCCGGGACTCCCTGTACAATGAGCAGTTCTTC. Protein sequence: CASSQDTRDSLYNEQFF.

The chain employs TRBV2 and TRBJ2-7, with D perhaps TRBD1 (5 bases). The germline V and J ends were trimmed by 5 bases and 3 bases, with 14 bases remaining between them. In germline, CDR1 is SNHLY, CDR2 FYNNEI. CDR3 length: 14 amino acids. In DNA form, the CDR3 reads TGTGCCAGCAGTAGGGGCGGCAACTTCTACGAGCAGTACTTC. Translated: CASSRGGNFYEQYF. Full variable domain (missing parts from reference TRBV2 and TRBJ2-7): EPEVTQTPSHQVTQMGQEVILRCVPISNHLYFYWYRQILGQKVEFLVSFYNNEISEKSEIFDDQFSVERPDGSNFTLKIRSTKLEDSAMYFCASSRGGNFYEQYFGPGTRLTVT.

This chain connects TRBV7-6 to TRBJ1-2, with D hard to call. The CDR3 has 18 amino acids. From germline, CDR1 is SGHVS and CDR2 FNYEAQ. Trimming took 3 bases from V and 2 from J, leaving 22 bases between them. Here the CDR3 reads CASSFQALGGYGNYGYTF. The CDR3 DNA reads as TGTGCCAGCAGCTTTCAAGCCCTCGGAGGGTATGGGAACTATGGCTACACCTTC.

The V and J genes are TRBV6-5 and TRBJ2-2; the D is unclear. V lost 11 bases and J lost 6, with 10 bases in between. The length of the CDR3 is 11 residues. Germline CDR1 MNHEY, CDR2 SVGAGI. The CDR3 nucleotides are TGTGCCGTCGGTGGGCCCGGGGAGCTGTTTTTT. The encoded protein is CAVGGPGELFF.

This clone was found once. The V call is TRBV10-1, the J call TRBJ2-7, with D unresolved. CDR1 and CDR2 (germline): WNHNN, SYGVQD (reference sequence). V was clipped by 2 bases and J by 5 bases, with 10 bases between them. This CDR3 is 13 amino acids long. CDR3 in DNA: TGCGCCAGCAGTGAGAGTGAAGAGGACGAGCAGTACTTC. Protein product: CASSESEEDEQYF.

This clone was seen a single time. This chain uses TRBV28 with TRBJ1-2; the D gene is possibly TRBD1 (6 bases). The germline V gene encodes CDR1 MDHEN and CDR2 SYDVKM. The CDR3 loop spans 14 amino acids. Trimming took 4 bases from V and 6 from J, leaving 15 bases between them. The CDR3 DNA reads as TGTGCCAGCAGTTATACCGGGACAATGAATGGCTACACCTTC. Translation: CASSYTGTMNGYTF.

This clone has only a few counts. V and J are TRBV7-9 and TRBJ2-1, with D tentatively TRBD2 (6 bases). V was trimmed by 2 bases and J by 8 bases, leaving 16 bases between them. This CDR3 is 15 amino acids long. Germline CDR1 reads SEHNR; CDR2 reads FQNEAQ (reference sequence). Here the CDR3 reads CASSLSPTSGDEQFF. The DNA for the CDR3 is TGTGCCAGCAGCTTATCCCCGACTAGTGGCGATGAGCAGTTCTTC.

The V gene is TRBV6-1, the J gene TRBJ2-7, with a possible D match to TRBD1 (5 bases). The germline gives CDR1 MNHNS, CDR2 SASEGT. V lost 1 base and J lost 1, with 11 bases in between. This CDR3 spans 15 amino acids. This CDR3 reads CASSEGAGLSYEQYV. CDR3 nucleotide sequence: TGTGCCAGCAGTGAAGGGGCAGGGCTATCCTACGAGCAGTACGTC.

This chain uses TRBV6-5 with TRBJ2-3, with TRBD2 identical over 9 bases. Germline values: CDR1 MNHEY, CDR2 SVGAGI. With V trimmed by 6 bases and J by 5 bases, 9 bases remained unmatched. CDR3 size: 15 residues. This CDR3 is CASRRLAEGVDTQYF. The CDR3 coding sequence is TGTGCCAGCAGAAGACTAGCGGAGGGGGTAGATACGCAGTATTTT.

This sequence joins TRBV14 and TRBJ2-7; a weak D match, TRBD1 (5 bases). Germline lookup yields CDR1 SGHDN and CDR2 FVKESK. The V end was cut by 4 bases, the J end by 5 bases, with 9 bases between. The CDR3 runs 12 residues. For the CDR3, the DNA is TGTGCCAGCAGCCTCCAGGGTAACGAGCAGTACTTC. It yields the protein CASSLQGNEQYF.

This chain joins TRBV18 and TRBJ2-7, with D possibly being TRBD1 (6 bases). The CDR3 has 14 residues. Trimming left V 6 bases short and J 0 bases short, with 12 bases between. Germline assignment: CDR1 KGHSH and CDR2 LQKENI. The CDR3 nucleotides are TGTGCCAGCTCCCGGCCGGACAGCTCCTACGAGCAGTACTTC. Protein: CASSRPDSSYEQYF.

The chain has TRBV30 and TRBJ2-1, with TRBD1 matching over 10 bases. The germline CDR1 and CDR2 sequences are GTSNPN and SVGIG (reference sequence). This CDR3 has 13 residues. V trimming: 1 base; J trimming: 8 bases; junction bases outside the gene matches: 2. The CDR3, as DNA: TGTGCCTGGAGTGCGACAGGGGGCCATGAGCAGTTCTTC. This translates into CAWSATGGHEQFF.

The chain has TRBV5-8 and TRBJ1-1; the D gene is possibly TRBD1 (5 bases). Germline CDR1 SGHTS, CDR2 YDEGEE. The V end lost 10 bases, the J end lost 7 bases, and 23 bases lay between the germline ends. The CDR3 consists of 14 residues. The CDR3 DNA sequence: TGTGCCGGGGAACCGGGACTTTCCGGTAATGAAGCTTTCTTT. This sequence encodes CAGEPGLSGNEAFF. Drawing the rest from reference TRBV5-8 and TRBJ1-1, the complete variable domain is EAGVTQSPTHLIKTRGQQATLRCSPISGHTSVYWYQQALGLGLQFLLWYDEGEERNRGNFPPRFSGRQFPNYSSELNVNALELEDSALYLCAGEPGLSGNEAFFGQGTRLTVV.

The J gene is TRBJ2-5, the V gene TRBV6-1; D might be TRBD1 (5 bases). Germline V gene sequence: CDR1 MNHNS, CDR2 SASEGT. V was shortened by 4 bases and J by 5 bases, with 26 bases between the two germline ends. CDR3 length equals 18 residues. CDR3 sequence (DNA): TGTGCCAGCAGTGCCCTTAGAACGGACACGACCCCTAGGGAGACCCAGTACTTC. It codes for CASSALRTDTTPRETQYF.

This chain connects TRBV7-3 to TRBJ2-7; TRBD2 matches 14 bases. The CDR3 has 15 residues. Germline V lookup: CDR1 SGHTA, CDR2 FQGTGA. Losses at the gene ends were 4 bases for V and 7 bases for J; bases not matched to a gene: 6. The CDR3 sequence is CASSSGLAGGGEQYF. Here the CDR3 DNA reads TGTGCCAGCAGCTCAGGACTAGCGGGAGGAGGGGAGCAGTACTTC.

The chain uses TRBV4-1 and TRBJ1-1; the match to TRBD1 covers 7 bases. J was trimmed by 6 bases and V by 2 bases; bases with no gene match: 0. The germline V gene has CDR1 MGHRA and CDR2 YSYEKL. The CDR3 is 12 amino acids. CDR3: CASSQTGAEAFF. CDR3 sequence (DNA): TGCGCCAGCAGCCAAACAGGGGCTGAAGCTTTCTTT.

The V gene is TRBV5-4, the J gene TRBJ1-2; 10 bases agree with TRBD1. V lost 0 bases to trimming and J lost 4 bases; unmatched junction nucleotides: 6. The CDR3 is made up of 16 amino acids. CDR1 is SGHNT, CDR2 YYREEE, per germline (reference sequence). In DNA, the CDR3 is TGTGCCAGCAGCTTGGAACGGACAGGGGGGGTCTATGGCTACACCTTC. Protein product: CASSLERTGGVYGYTF.

The V and J genes are TRBV11-2 and TRBJ2-3, with D tentatively TRBD1 (5 bases). V was pared by 5 bases and J by 0 bases, with 12 bases between. From germline, CDR1 is SGHAT and CDR2 FQNNGV. The CDR3 is 15 amino acids. DNA for the CDR3: TGTGCCAGCAGCGTATGGGGCGGTAGCACAGATACGCAGTATTTT. Protein sequence: CASSVWGGSTDTQYF.

The V and J genes are TRBV27 and TRBJ2-7, with 7 bases aligning to TRBD1. The CDR3 is 14 amino acids. J gave up 2 bases and V 7 bases, and 8 bases lay outside the gene matches. Looked up from germline, CDR1 is MNHEY and CDR2 is SMNVEV (reference sequence). The CDR3 nucleotides read TGTGCCAGCACCTCCCCCGGGACAGCCTACGAGCAGTACTTC. Protein product: CASTSPGTAYEQYF.

The CDR3 DNA follows: TGTGCCACCAGCAGTTCCCAGGGGAGCAATCAGCCCCAGCATTTT. Translation: CATSSSQGSNQPQHF. V and J are TRBV15 and TRBJ1-5; possible D gene TRBD1, 6 bases. There are 15 residues in the CDR3. V lost 3 bases and J 1 base, leaving 10 bases between the germline ends. Germline V gene data show CDR1 as LNHNV and CDR2 as YYDKDF (reference sequence).

Remarks on this clone: The sample has other DNA sequences that encode this CDR3 too. The V call is TRBV19, the J call TRBJ1-5; a weak D match, TRBD1 (5 bases). Germline values: CDR1 LNHDA, CDR2 SQIVND (reference sequence). The CDR3 length is 16 residues. V lost 8 bases, J lost 0 bases, and 17 bases lay in between. This chain's CDR3 is CASVDGTFYSNQPQHF. The CDR3 bases are TGTGCCAGTGTTGATGGGACTTTCTATAGCAATCAGCCCCAGCATTTT.

The chain uses TRBV4-2 and TRBJ2-7; a possible D gene is TRBD2 (6 bases). CDR1 is LGHNA, CDR2 YNFKEQ, per germline. V was cut by 0 bases and J by 2 bases, with 11 bases left in between. The CDR3 runs to 15 residues. CDR3 in amino acids: CASSQEDYGPYEQYF. The CDR3 DNA is TGTGCCAGCAGCCAAGAGGACTATGGGCCCTACGAGCAGTACTTC.

The rearrangement links TRBV27 to TRBJ2-1; no reliable D call. Germline-derived CDR1 and CDR2 are MNHEY and SMNVEV (reference sequence). V lost 1 base and J lost 2, with 9 bases in between. The CDR3 contains 15 residues. DNA of the CDR3: TGTGCCAGCAGTTTATTTTACTCGACCTACAATGAGCAGTTCTTC. The encoded protein is CASSLFYSTYNEQFF.

In nucleotides, the CDR3 is TGTGCCAGCAGTTTTGGGACAGACCTAAATGAAAAACTGTTTTTT. It is translated as CASSFGTDLNEKLFF. The chain couples TRBV28 to TRBJ1-4, with 7 positions matching TRBD1. The J segment lost 5 bases and the V segment lost 3 bases, leaving 6 bases of the junction unmatched. Per germline, CDR1 MDHEN and CDR2 SYDVKM. This CDR3 has 15 residues.

V usage is TRBV7-9 and J usage is TRBJ1-2; D is unclear. Germline V lookup: CDR1 SEHNR, CDR2 FQNEAQ (reference sequence). This CDR3 spans 14 amino acids. The V end was cut by 1 base, the J end by 0 bases, with 6 bases between. The CDR3 DNA sequence: TGTGCCAGCAGCTTAGGCGCCACTAACTATGGCTACACCTTC. This sequence encodes CASSLGATNYGYTF.

CDR3 residues: CASSQEWTGGYGYTF. For the CDR3, the DNA is TGCGCCAGCAGCCAAGAATGGACAGGGGGTTATGGCTACACCTTC. V gene TRBV4-1 combines with J gene TRBJ1-2; 10 bases line up with TRBD1. Germline CDR1 MGHRA, CDR2 YSYEKL. CDR3 length: 15 residues. V dropped 0 bases and J dropped 5; count of bases not matched to a gene: 3.

The DNA of the CDR3 is TGTGCCAGCAGCGAGGACACAAGCACAGATACGCAGTATTTT. Protein product: CASSEDTSTDTQYF. The genes are TRBV9 and TRBJ2-3, with D possibly TRBD1 on 5 matching bases. The germline gives CDR1 SGDLS, CDR2 YYNGEE. V shed 3 bases and J shed 0 bases, with 8 bases lying between them. This CDR3 region has 14 residues. The full variable domain, with the rest looked up from reference TRBV9 and TRBJ2-3, is DSGVTQTPKHLITATGQRVTLRCSPRSGDLSVYWYQQSLDQGLQFLIQYYNGEERAKGNILERFSAQQFPDLHSELNLSSLELGDSALYFCASSEDTSTDTQYFGPGTRLTVL.

The rearrangement links TRBV2 to TRBJ2-1, with D possibly TRBD2 on 7 matching bases. CDR1 is SNHLY, CDR2 FYNNEI, per germline. This CDR3 region has 14 residues. Trimming stripped 8 bases from V and 6 bases from J, with 17 bases between. The CDR3: CASYPGGALNEQFF. The CDR3 nucleotides are TGTGCCAGCTACCCTGGGGGGGCACTCAATGAGCAGTTCTTC.

The chain joins TRBV19 to TRBJ1-1; the D gene is possibly TRBD1 (5 bases). Looked up from germline, CDR1 is LNHDA and CDR2 is SQIVND (reference sequence). V was clipped by 6 bases and J by 1 base, with 12 bases between them. CDR3 length: 14 amino acids. This CDR3 is CASSPAGQNTEAFF. The CDR3 DNA is TGTGCCAGTAGCCCAGCAGGGCAGAACACTGAAGCTTTCTTT.

The CDR3 sequence is CASSPYPGQGSNQPQHF. Here the CDR3 DNA reads TGTGCCAGCAGTCCCTATCCGGGACAGGGTTCCAATCAGCCCCAGCATTTT. The chain links TRBV7-2 to TRBJ1-5, with 9 bases that match TRBD1. This CDR3 region has 17 residues. In germline, CDR1 is SGHTA, CDR2 FQGNSA. Trimming removed 6 bases from V and 3 bases from J; junction bases left unmatched: 12.